This TCR beta chain was sequenced for a study of blood T cell repertoires in COVID-19. Study-wide context: Sites in the United States, Italy and Spain provided acute and convalescent COVID-19 samples. Nucleic acid was either cDNA or gDNA, and it came from T cells, B-cell-depleted T cells, or PBMCs.

Under the authors' procedure: Amplifying reference gene primers gave estimates of nucleated cell counts. The data were produced by immunoSEQ multiplex PCR, yet TCRdb's version contains in-frame clones alone and is incomplete. D and trimming were read from the DNA, whereas the V and J calls and clone size are those reported in that table. This sample has hundreds of thousands of clones, with roughly 90% found just once. Looked up from germline, CDR1 is MNHNY and CDR2 is SVGAGI (reference sequence). V lost 6 bases, J lost 2 bases, and 8 bases stayed unmatched. The length of the CDR3 is 15 residues. V and J are TRBV6-6 and TRBJ1-2; 8 bases map to TRBD1. This sequence originates from a man in his fifties or sixties who had recovered from COVID-19. The sample was peripheral blood. DNA of the CDR3: TGTGCCAGCAGCCCCCGACAGGGGATAAACTATGGCTACACCTTC. It yields the protein CASSPRQGINYGYTF.